This TCR beta chain originates from a study of OX40 agonist ivuxolimab in advanced cancers. Turning to the study itself: The group had a mean age of around 60 years, ranged from about 20 to 80, and was around 82% male. Overall study findings and caveats: CD8+ T cells averaged more expanded clones than CD4+. Clonal expansion by week 6 occurred in CD4+ and CD8+ blood T cells (at 0.1 to 3.0 mg/kg).

This clone was observed a few times. The antigen remains undetermined. Per the germline V gene, CDR1 is SGHTA and CDR2 is FQGTGA. V was trimmed by 1 base and J by 6 bases, leaving 13 bases between them. The CDR3 runs to 14 residues. The table came from immunoSEQ multiplex PCR; TCRdb's copy has only in-frame clones and leaves some out. The data hold tens of thousands of clones, with approximately 79% observed a single time. The specimen was CD4+ or CD8+ T cells sorted from blood, collected in a trial of the OX40 agonist ivuxolimab. The V and J genes are TRBV7-3 and TRBJ2-7; a weak D match, TRBD2 (5 bases). The receptor was isolated from an adult with an advanced solid tumor such as melanoma, head and neck, liver or kidney cancer. CDR3 sequence reads: CASSLNRLAGEQYF. CDR3 in DNA: TGTGCCAGCAGCTTAAACCGGCTAGCCGGCGAGCAGTACTTC.